The rows below give T cell receptor beta chains drawn from one sample of a study of a mutant IDH1 vaccine in newly diagnosed glioma. Measured with immunoSEQ multiplex PCR; TCRdb has only the in-frame clones, and not every one. The top ten clones hold approximately 9% of a sample with over 14,000 clones, 80% to 90% of them seen once. The sequencing here drew on PBMCs, taken from a glioma patient treated with radiotherapy, temozolomide or both. The receptors derive from a woman aged 40 to 49 with glioma. Some clones in this sample may be carry-over from other donors' samples. Each CDR3 is given without its conserved first and last residue. Each record gives: V gene, J gene, CDR3 length, CDR3 protein.

V gene: TRBV19; J gene: TRBJ2-7; CDR3 length: 12; CDR3 protein: ASSAGTATYEQY
V gene: TRBV11-2; J gene: TRBJ2-7; CDR3 length: 12; CDR3 protein: ASSLRDLGDEQY
V gene: TRBV5-1; J gene: TRBJ1-3; CDR3 length: 12; CDR3 protein: ASSTGGGGNTIY
V gene: TRBV28; J gene: TRBJ1-2; CDR3 length: 13; CDR3 protein: ASSLGPGRPYGYT
V gene: TRBV5-4; J gene: TRBJ2-5; CDR3 length: 13; CDR3 protein: ASSSLAGGQETQY
V gene: TRBV28; J gene: TRBJ2-3; CDR3 length: 12; CDR3 protein: ASSLGGAVYTQY
V gene: TRBV6-1; J gene: TRBJ1-1; CDR3 length: 13; CDR3 protein: ASSDWGRANTEAF
V gene: TRBV5-4; J gene: TRBJ1-1; CDR3 length: 10; CDR3 protein: ASSSGASEAF
V gene: TRBV2; J gene: TRBJ1-3; CDR3 length: 15; CDR3 protein: ASRTTGGISSGNTIY
V gene: TRBV6-5; J gene: TRBJ1-5; CDR3 length: 12; CDR3 protein: ASRAGSSNQPQH
V gene: TRBV28; J gene: TRBJ2-7; CDR3 length: 11; CDR3 protein: ASSWSLTGEQY
V gene: TRBV11-1; J gene: TRBJ2-3; CDR3 length: 14; CDR3 protein: ASSYPRGASTDTQY
V gene: TRBV5-6; J gene: TRBJ1-2; CDR3 length: 13; CDR3 protein: ASSLGIAPNYGYT
V gene: TRBV4-2; J gene: TRBJ2-2; CDR3 length: 16; CDR3 protein: ASSQDVSGRSNTGELF